This T cell receptor (beta chain) was obtained from a study of blood T cell repertoires in COVID-19. On the study more broadly: Samples taken during acute and convalescent COVID-19 were collected in the United States, Italy and Spain. Sources were T cells, B-cell-depleted T cells, or PBMCs; the material itself was cDNA or gDNA.

Original handling: Counts of nucleated cells, estimated from reference gene primer amplification, were obtained. The table came from immunoSEQ multiplex PCR; TCRdb's copy has only in-frame clones and leaves some out. The DNA gave D and trimming, while V, J and clone size come from that table. The top ten clones hold 7% to 10% of a sample with some 70,000 clones, approximately 92% of them seen once. The germline gives CDR1 SGHAT, CDR2 FQNNGV. This CDR3 has 17 residues. V was clipped by 5 bases and J by 1 base; unmatched bases: 12. The chain uses TRBV11-2 and TRBJ1-1; 8 bases line up with TRBD1. This receptor was identified in a man in his fifties with active COVID-19. Sequenced material: peripheral blood. The chain's CDR3 is CASSTLRGRGPNTEAFF. The CDR3 coding sequence is TGTGCCAGCAGCACTCTCCGTGGCAGGGGGCCGAACACTGAAGCTTTCTTT.